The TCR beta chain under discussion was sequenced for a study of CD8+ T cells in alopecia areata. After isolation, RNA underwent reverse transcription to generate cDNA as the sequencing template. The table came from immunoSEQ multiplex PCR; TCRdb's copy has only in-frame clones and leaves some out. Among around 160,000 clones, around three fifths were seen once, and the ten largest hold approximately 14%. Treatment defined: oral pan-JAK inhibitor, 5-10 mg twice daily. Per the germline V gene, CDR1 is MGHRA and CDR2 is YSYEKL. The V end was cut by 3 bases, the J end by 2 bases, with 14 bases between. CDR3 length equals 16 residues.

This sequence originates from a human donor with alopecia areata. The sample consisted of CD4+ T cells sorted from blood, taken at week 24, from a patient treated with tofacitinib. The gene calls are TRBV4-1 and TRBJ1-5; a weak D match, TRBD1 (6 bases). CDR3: CASSQRGGLGNQPQHF. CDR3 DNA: TGCGCCAGCAGCCAGAGAGGGGGATTGGGCAATCAGCCCCAGCATTTT.